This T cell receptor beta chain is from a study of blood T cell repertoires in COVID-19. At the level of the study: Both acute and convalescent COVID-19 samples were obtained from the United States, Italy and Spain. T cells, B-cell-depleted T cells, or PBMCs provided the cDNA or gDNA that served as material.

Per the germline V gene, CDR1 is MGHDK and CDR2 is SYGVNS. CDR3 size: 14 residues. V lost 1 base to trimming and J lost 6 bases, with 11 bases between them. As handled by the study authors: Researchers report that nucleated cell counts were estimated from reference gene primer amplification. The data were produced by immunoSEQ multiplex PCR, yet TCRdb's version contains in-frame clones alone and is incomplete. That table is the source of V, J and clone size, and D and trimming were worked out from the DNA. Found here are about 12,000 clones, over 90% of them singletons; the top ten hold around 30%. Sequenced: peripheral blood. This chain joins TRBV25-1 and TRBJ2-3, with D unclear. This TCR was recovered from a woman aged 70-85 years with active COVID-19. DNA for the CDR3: TGTGCCAGCAGTGAATCTCTGGGCGTTGATACGCAGTATTTT. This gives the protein CASSESLGVDTQYF.